Included here is one T cell receptor beta chain sequence, with context. Some clones are missing from TCRdb's copy, which holds only in-frame ones; the method was immunoSEQ multiplex PCR. The data contain approximately 130,000 clones, 90% to 98% of them singletons. The CDR3 has 16 residues. Germline lookup yields CDR1 MDHEN and CDR2 SYDVKM. J was trimmed by 3 bases and V by 1 base; bases with no gene match: 6. The record originates from a study of T cell changes during pregnancy in multiple sclerosis. This receptor was obtained from a female donor with multiple sclerosis, enrolled in a pregnancy study. Source: peripheral blood, taken after pregnancy. The chain has TRBV28 and TRBJ1-2, with 9 bases aligning to TRBD1. The CDR3 DNA reads as TGTGCCAGCAGTTTATTTGCGGGGGACAGGGACTATGGCTACACCTTC. Its protein is CASSLFAGDRDYGYTF.